The T cell receptor (beta chain) described here comes from a study of CD8 T cells in ankylosing spondylitis. CDR3 length equals 14 residues. The trim removed 4 bases at V and 8 bases at J, leaving 5 bases unmatched. Germline CDR1 is SQVTM and CDR2 is ANQGSEA. In making TCR beta libraries, quantitative 5'-RACE with molecular barcodes was used. TCRdb re-derived calls from the 5' RACE reads in MiXCR, one entry per CDR3 protein. The sample holds about 130,000 distinct CDR3 sequences, 9.3% seen once. This clonotype was seen ten or more times. Its matching antigen is unknown. Study-wide results and caveats: According to the report, clones linked to the disease were significantly enriched in matched synovial fluid samples taken from ankylosing spondylitis patients. Those disease-linked clones were CD8+; they were also relatively rare in peripheral blood.

Input material: blood, either unsorted or a sorted T cell fraction (not recorded which). This sequence was found in a male donor with ankylosing spondylitis or in good health (not recorded which). The chain combines TRBV29-1 with TRBJ2-1; TRBD2 aligns across 13 bases. The CDR3 region has the DNA TGCAGCGTTGCGGGACTAGCGGGAACCTATGAGCAGTTCTTC. Residues: CSVAGLAGTYEQFF.